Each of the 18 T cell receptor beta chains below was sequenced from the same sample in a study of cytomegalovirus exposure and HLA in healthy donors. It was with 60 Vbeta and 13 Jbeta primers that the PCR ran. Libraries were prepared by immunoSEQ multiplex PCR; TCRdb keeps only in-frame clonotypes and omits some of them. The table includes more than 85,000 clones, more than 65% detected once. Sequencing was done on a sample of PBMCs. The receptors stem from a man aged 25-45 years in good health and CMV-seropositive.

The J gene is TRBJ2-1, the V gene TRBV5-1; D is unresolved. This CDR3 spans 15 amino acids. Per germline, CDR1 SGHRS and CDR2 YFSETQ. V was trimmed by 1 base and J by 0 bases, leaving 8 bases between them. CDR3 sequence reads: CASSLFRSSYNEQFF. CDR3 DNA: TGCGCCAGCAGCTTGTTCCGTAGCTCCTACAATGAGCAGTTCTTC.

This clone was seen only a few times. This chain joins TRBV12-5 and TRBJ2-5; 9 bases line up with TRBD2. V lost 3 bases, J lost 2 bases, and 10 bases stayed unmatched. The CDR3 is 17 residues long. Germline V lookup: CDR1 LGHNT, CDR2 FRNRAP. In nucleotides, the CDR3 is TGTGCTAGTGGTTTTACTGCCTTAGCGGGGGTTCAAGAGACCCAGTACTTC. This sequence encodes CASGFTALAGVQETQYF.

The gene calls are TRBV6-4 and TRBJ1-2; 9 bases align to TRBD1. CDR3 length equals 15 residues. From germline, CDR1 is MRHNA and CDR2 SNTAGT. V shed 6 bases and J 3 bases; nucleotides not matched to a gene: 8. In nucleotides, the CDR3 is TGTGCCAGCAGCGCCACGGGACAGGGTGACTATGGCTACACCTTC. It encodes CASSATGQGDYGYTF.

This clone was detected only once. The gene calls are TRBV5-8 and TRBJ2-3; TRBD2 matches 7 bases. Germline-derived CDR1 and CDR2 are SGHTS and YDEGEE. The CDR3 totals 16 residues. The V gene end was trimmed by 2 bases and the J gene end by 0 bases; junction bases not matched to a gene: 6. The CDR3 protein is CASSFRDYLSTDTQYF. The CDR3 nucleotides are TGTGCCAGCAGCTTTCGGGACTACTTAAGCACAGATACGCAGTATTTT.

The CDR3 nucleotides read TGTGCCAGCAGTTACCCCCAGGCGTTAAGGGCCAACGTCCTGACTTTC. Protein sequence: CASSYPQALRANVLTF. V and J are TRBV6-6 and TRBJ2-6, with D unclear. V was cut by 2 bases and J by 5 bases, with 13 bases left in between. CDR1 and CDR2 (germline): MNHNY, SVGAGI (reference sequence). This CDR3 has 16 residues.

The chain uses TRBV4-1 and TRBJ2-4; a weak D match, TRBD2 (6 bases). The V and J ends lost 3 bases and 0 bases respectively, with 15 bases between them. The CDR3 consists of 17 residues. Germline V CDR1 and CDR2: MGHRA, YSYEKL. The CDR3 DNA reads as TGCGCCAGCAGCCAGAGGGACTCCCGAATAGCCAAAAACATTCAGTACTTC. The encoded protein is CASSQRDSRIAKNIQYF.

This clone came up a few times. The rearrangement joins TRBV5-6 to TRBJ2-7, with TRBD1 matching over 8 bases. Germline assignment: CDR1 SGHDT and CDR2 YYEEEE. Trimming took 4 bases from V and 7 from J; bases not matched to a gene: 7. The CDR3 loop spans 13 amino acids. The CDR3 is CASSRTGLEEQYF. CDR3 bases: TGTGCCAGCAGCAGGACAGGGCTGGAAGAGCAGTACTTC. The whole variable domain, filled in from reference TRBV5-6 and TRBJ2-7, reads DAGVTQSPTHLIKTRGQQVTLRCSPKSGHDTVSWYQQALGQGPQFIFQYYEEEERQRGNFPDRFSGHQFPNYSSELNVNALLLGDSALYLCASSRTGLEEQYFGPGTRLTVT.

The CDR3 is CASQVSYEQYF. The CDR3 nucleotides read TGCGCCAGCCAGGTTTCCTACGAGCAGTACTTC. The V call is TRBV10-2, the J call TRBJ2-7, with D unresolved. V lost 8 bases to trimming and J lost 1 base, with 6 bases between them. Germline V gene sequence: CDR1 WSHSY, CDR2 SAAADI. The CDR3 has 11 amino acids.

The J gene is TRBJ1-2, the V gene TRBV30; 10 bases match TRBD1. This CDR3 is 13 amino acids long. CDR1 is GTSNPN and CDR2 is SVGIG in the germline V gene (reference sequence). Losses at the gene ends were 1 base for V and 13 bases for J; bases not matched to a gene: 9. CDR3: CAWSETGGWPGTF. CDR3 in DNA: TGTGCCTGGAGTGAGACAGGGGGCTGGCCAGGCACCTTC.

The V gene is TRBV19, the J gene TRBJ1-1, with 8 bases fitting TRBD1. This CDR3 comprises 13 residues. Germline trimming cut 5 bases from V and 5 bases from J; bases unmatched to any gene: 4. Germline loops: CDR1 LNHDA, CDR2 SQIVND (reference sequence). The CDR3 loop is CASSFTGGTEAFF. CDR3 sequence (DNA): TGTGCCAGTAGTTTCACAGGGGGAACTGAAGCTTTCTTT.

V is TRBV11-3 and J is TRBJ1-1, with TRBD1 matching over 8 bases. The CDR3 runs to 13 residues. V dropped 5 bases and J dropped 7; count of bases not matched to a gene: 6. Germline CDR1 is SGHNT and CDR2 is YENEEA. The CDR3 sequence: CASSATGDGEAFF. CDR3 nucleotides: TGTGCCAGCAGCGCGACAGGGGACGGTGAAGCTTTCTTT.

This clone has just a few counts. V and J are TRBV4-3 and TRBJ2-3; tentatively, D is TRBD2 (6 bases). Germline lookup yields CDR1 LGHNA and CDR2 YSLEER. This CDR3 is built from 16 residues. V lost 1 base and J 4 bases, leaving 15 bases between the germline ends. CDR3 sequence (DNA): TGCGCCAGCAGCCAAGGGGAGGCTAGCGTGGCAGATACGCAGTATTTT. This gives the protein CASSQGEASVADTQYF.

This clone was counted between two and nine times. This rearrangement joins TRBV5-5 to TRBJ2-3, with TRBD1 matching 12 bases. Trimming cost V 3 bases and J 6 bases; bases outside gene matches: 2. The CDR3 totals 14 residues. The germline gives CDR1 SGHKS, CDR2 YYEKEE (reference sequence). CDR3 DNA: TGTGCCAGCAGCTCGGGACAGGGGGCGGATACGCAGTATTTT. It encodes CASSSGQGADTQYF.

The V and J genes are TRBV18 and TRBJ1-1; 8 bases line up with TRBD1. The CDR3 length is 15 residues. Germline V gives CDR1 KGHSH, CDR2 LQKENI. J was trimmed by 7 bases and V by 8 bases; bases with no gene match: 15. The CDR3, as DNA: TGTGCCAGCACCGACACTACTGACAGGGGAGTTGAAGCTTTCTTT. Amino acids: CASTDTTDRGVEAFF.

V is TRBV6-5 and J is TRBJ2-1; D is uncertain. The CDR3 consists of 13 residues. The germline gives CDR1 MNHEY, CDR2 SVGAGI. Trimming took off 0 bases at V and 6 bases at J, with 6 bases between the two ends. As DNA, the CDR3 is TGTGCCAGCAGTTACTCCATCGGCAATGAGCAGTTCTTC. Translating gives CASSYSIGNEQFF.

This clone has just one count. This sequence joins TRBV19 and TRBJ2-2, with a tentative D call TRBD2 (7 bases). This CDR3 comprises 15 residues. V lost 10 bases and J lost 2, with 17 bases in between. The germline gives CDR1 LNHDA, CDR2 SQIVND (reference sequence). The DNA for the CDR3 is TGTGCCACCCTATCCCCGGGGGGCAACACCGGGGAGCTGTTTTTT. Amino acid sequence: CATLSPGGNTGELFF.

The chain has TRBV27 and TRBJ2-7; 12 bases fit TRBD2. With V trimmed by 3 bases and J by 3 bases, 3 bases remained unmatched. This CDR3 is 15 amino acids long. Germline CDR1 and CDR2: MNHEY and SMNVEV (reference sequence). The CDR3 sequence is CASSFGLAGSYEQYF. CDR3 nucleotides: TGTGCCAGCAGTTTCGGACTAGCGGGGAGCTACGAGCAGTACTTC.

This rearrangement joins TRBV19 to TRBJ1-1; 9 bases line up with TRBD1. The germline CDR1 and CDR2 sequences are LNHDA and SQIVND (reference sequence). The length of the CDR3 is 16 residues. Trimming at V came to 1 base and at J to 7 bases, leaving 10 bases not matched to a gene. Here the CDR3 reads CASSIGPQGAGSEAFF. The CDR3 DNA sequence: TGTGCCAGTAGTATAGGTCCACAGGGGGCAGGCAGTGAAGCTTTCTTT.